The present entry profiles one T cell receptor (beta chain) with its context. As yet, its antigen is unknown. The record originates from a study of cytomegalovirus exposure and HLA in healthy donors. Whole-study findings and limits: Later on, a genetic analysis was performed. It linked a missense variant in DCLRE1C with V- and J-gene trimming of TCR beta.

This CDR3 is 18 amino acids long. CDR1 is LNHDA and CDR2 is SQIVND in the germline V gene (reference sequence). V was clipped by 5 bases and J by 4 bases; unmatched bases: 13. PCR involved 60 Vbeta and 13 Jbeta primers. Using immunoSEQ multiplex PCR, the repertoire was profiled, and TCRdb retains in-frame clones only, with some absent. The sample has 250,000 to 350,000 clones; about nine tenths are singletons. The chain carries TRBV19 and TRBJ2-6, with 8 bases that match TRBD2. The source material was PBMCs. The TCR originated in a man aged 40-55 years in good health and CMV-seropositive. The CDR3 DNA sequence: TGTGCCAGTAGTTTCTACTTGGGAGCGGGGGCCGGGGCCAACGTCCTGACTTTC. Amino acid sequence: CASSFYLGAGAGANVLTF.